This passage covers 21 T cell receptor beta chains from one sample sequenced in a study of blood T cell repertoires in COVID-19. TCRdb's copy holds only in-frame clones and misses some; the assay was immunoSEQ multiplex PCR. The sample yields over 25,000 clones, around 86% seen once. Sequenced material: peripheral blood. These receptors all stem from a human donor in a cohort sampled during active COVID-19. The donor label of this sample is uncertain.

V gene TRBV27 combines with J gene TRBJ2-7; 9 nucleotides match TRBD1. With V trimmed by 6 bases and J by 2 bases, 5 bases remained unmatched. The V gene's germline CDR1 is MNHEY and CDR2 SMNVEV (reference sequence). The CDR3 runs to 14 residues. CDR3 in amino acids: CASRPGQGPYEQYF. The CDR3, as DNA: TGTGCCAGCAGACCGGGACAGGGCCCCTACGAGCAGTACTTC.

This rearrangement joins TRBV11-2 to TRBJ2-1; 8 bases match TRBD1. The CDR3 consists of 16 residues. The germline V gene has CDR1 SGHAT and CDR2 FQNNGV. Germline trimming cut 3 bases from V and 0 bases from J; bases unmatched to any gene: 4. CDR3 DNA sequence: TGTGCCAGCAGCTTCCGGGACAGGAGCTCCTACAATGAGCAGTTCTTC. Amino acid sequence: CASSFRDRSSYNEQFF.

This chain joins TRBV12-3 or TRBV12-4 and TRBJ2-1; TRBD1 is a possible D gene (6 bases). This CDR3 is built from 12 residues. V dropped 4 bases and J dropped 10 bases, with 11 bases sitting between them. The CDR3 sequence: CASSYRVREQFF. Written as DNA, the CDR3 is TGTGCCAGCAGTTACAGGGTCAGAGAGCAGTTCTTC.

This clone was observed a single time. The chain has TRBV5-4 and TRBJ2-2; TRBD2 matches at 10 bases. CDR1 is SGHNT, CDR2 YYREEE, per germline (reference sequence). This CDR3 comprises 18 residues. V shed 1 base and J 6 bases; nucleotides not matched to a gene: 12. DNA of the CDR3: TGTGCCAGCAGCTTGTTCCTAGCGGGAGAAATTCGGGCCGGGGAGCTGTTTTTT. It specifies CASSLFLAGEIRAGELFF.

The chain uses TRBV6-1 and TRBJ2-1; D might be TRBD2 (6 bases). Germline assignment: CDR1 MNHNS and CDR2 SASEGT. V shed 2 bases and J shed 6 bases, with 11 bases lying between them. The CDR3 runs to 14 residues. The CDR3 protein is CASSEIPGANEQFF. The CDR3, as DNA: TGTGCCAGCAGTGAAATACCGGGAGCCAATGAGCAGTTCTTC.

V usage is TRBV6-6 and J usage is TRBJ2-7, with D hard to call. The CDR3 spans 13 residues. Trimming left V 8 bases short and J 0 bases short, with 11 bases between. Per the germline V gene, CDR1 is MNHNY and CDR2 is SVGAGI (reference sequence). CDR3 DNA: TGTGCCAGCGCTAGAGAGTACTCCTACGAGCAGTACTTC. Amino acid sequence: CASAREYSYEQYF.

In its sample, this clone was seen once. The chain couples TRBV28 to TRBJ1-5, with D possibly being TRBD1 (6 bases). The ends were cut back, 8 bases at V and 2 bases at J, with 16 bases in the middle. The germline V gene encodes CDR1 MDHEN and CDR2 SYDVKM. CDR3 length: 15 residues. The DNA for the CDR3 is TGTGCCAGCCCACGAAAGGGGGGGGGCAATCAGCCCCAGCATTTT. Translated: CASPRKGGGNQPQHF. Complete variable domain (other parts from reference TRBV28 and TRBJ1-5): DVKVTQSSRYLVKRTGEKVFLECVQDMDHENMFWYRQDPGLGLRLIYFSYDVKMKEKGDIPEGYSVSREKKERFSLILESASTNQTSMYLCASPRKGGGNQPQHFGDGTRLSIL.

The rearrangement joins TRBV6-5 to TRBJ1-1; D uncertain. Per the germline V gene, CDR1 is MNHEY and CDR2 is SVGAGI. The V and J ends lost 4 bases and 5 bases respectively, with 11 bases between them. CDR3 length: 13 amino acids. CDR3 residues: CASSSPRRTEAFF. The CDR3 region has the DNA TGTGCCAGCAGTTCCCCTAGGCGAACTGAAGCTTTCTTT.

The chain recombines TRBV7-2 with TRBJ1-5, with 12 bases fitting TRBD1. Per germline, CDR1 SGHTA and CDR2 FQGNSA. The CDR3 has 14 amino acids. V lost 3 bases, J lost 7 bases, and 1 base stayed unmatched. The CDR3 sequence: CASSLGQGAQPQHF. CDR3 nucleotide sequence: TGTGCCAGCAGCTTGGGACAGGGGGCGCAGCCCCAGCATTTT.

The chain recombines TRBV27 with TRBJ2-2, with D possibly matching TRBD1 (6 bases). CDR1 and CDR2 from the germline V gene are MNHEY and SMNVEV (reference sequence). With 8 bases removed from V and 1 base from J, the gap between germline ends came to 17 bases. The CDR3 consists of 16 residues. CDR3 sequence reads: CASSSPGAGNTGELFF. The CDR3 DNA reads TGTGCCAGCTCCTCCCCAGGGGCAGGGAACACCGGGGAGCTGTTTTTT.

This chain uses TRBV19 with TRBJ2-2; 10 bases match TRBD2. Trimming at V came to 9 bases and at J to 4 bases, leaving 8 bases not matched to a gene. Germline CDR1 reads LNHDA; CDR2 reads SQIVND (reference sequence). The CDR3 contains 15 residues. Here the CDR3 reads CASQGLASGTGELFF. CDR3 bases: TGTGCCAGCCAGGGACTAGCGAGCGGCACCGGGGAGCTGTTTTTT. The full variable domain, completed using reference TRBV19 and TRBJ2-2, is DGGITQSPKYLFRKEGQNVTLSCEQNLNHDAMYWYRQDPGQGLRLIYYSQIVNDFQKGDIAEGYSVSREKKESFPLTVTSAQKNPTAFYLCASQGLASGTGELFFGEGSRLTVL.

The chain joins TRBV18 to TRBJ1-3; no definite D call. The CDR3 spans 12 residues. CDR1 and CDR2 from the germline V gene are KGHSH and LQKENI. V was shortened by 1 base and J by 6 bases, with 4 bases between the two germline ends. CDR3 residues: CASSPRANTIYF. The CDR3 coding sequence is TGTGCCAGCTCACCACGGGCAAACACCATATATTTT. Full variable domain (missing parts from reference TRBV18 and TRBJ1-3): NAGVMQNPRHLVRRRGQEARLRCSPMKGHSHVYWYRQLPEEGLKFMVYLQKENIIDESGMPKERFSAEFPKEGPSILRIQQVVRGDSAAYFCASSPRANTIYFGEGSWLTVV.

This chain uses TRBV11-2 with TRBJ2-1; D not resolved. Germline V gene lookup returns CDR1 SGHAT and CDR2 FQNNGV. With 0 bases removed from V and 8 bases from J, the gap between germline ends came to 5 bases. CDR3 length: 12 residues. Here the CDR3 reads CASSLEADEQFF. CDR3 bases: TGTGCCAGCAGCTTAGAGGCGGATGAGCAGTTCTTC. Variable domain in full (rest from reference TRBV11-2 and TRBJ2-1): EAGVAQSPRYKIIEKRQSVAFWCNPISGHATLYWYQQILGQGPKLLIQFQNNGVVDDSQLPKDRFSAERLKGVDSTLKIQPAKLEDSAVYLCASSLEADEQFFGPGTRLTVL.

This clone showed up just once. The chain combines TRBV28 with TRBJ2-1; a weak D match, TRBD2 (5 bases). V was clipped by 6 bases and J by 4 bases, with 19 bases between them. Germline assignment: CDR1 MDHEN and CDR2 SYDVKM. The CDR3 is made up of 16 amino acids. CDR3 residues: CASSRTGQRWYNEQFF. The CDR3 DNA reads as TGTGCCAGCAGCCGAACGGGCCAGCGGTGGTACAATGAGCAGTTCTTC.

The rearrangement uses TRBV6-5 and TRBJ2-1; TRBD2 matches 7 bases. CDR3 length: 14 amino acids. Looked up from germline, CDR1 is MNHEY and CDR2 is SVGAGI. Losses at the gene ends were 5 bases for V and 7 bases for J; bases not matched to a gene: 8. CDR3 loop: CASSRTSSANEQFF. CDR3 DNA: TGTGCCAGCAGTCGGACTAGTTCTGCTAATGAGCAGTTCTTC.

The CDR3 here is CASSQDATSGTDTQYF. The CDR3, as DNA: TGCGCCAGCAGCCAAGATGCGACTAGCGGCACAGATACGCAGTATTTT. The chain links TRBV4-1 to TRBJ2-3; 8 nucleotides agree with TRBD2. CDR3 length: 16 amino acids. With 0 bases clipped from V and 1 base from J, the junction kept 3 bases outside the gene matches. Germline V gene data show CDR1 as MGHRA and CDR2 as YSYEKL.

In DNA, the CDR3 is TGTGCCAGCAGCGTTGCCCAGGCGAAACGGGAAAAACTGTTTTTT. Translation: CASSVAQAKREKLFF. This chain links TRBV11-3 with TRBJ1-4; D unresolved. This CDR3 is built from 15 residues. Germline lookup yields CDR1 SGHNT and CDR2 YENEEA. V was cut by 5 bases and J by 8 bases, with 18 bases left in between. Combining the CDR3 with reference TRBV11-3 and TRBJ1-4 gives the whole variable domain EAGVVQSPRYKIIEKKQPVAFWCNPISGHNTLYWYLQNLGQGPELLIRYENEEAVDDSQLPKDRFSAERLKGVDSTLKIQPAELGDSAVYLCASSVAQAKREKLFFGSGTQLSVL.

V gene TRBV19 combines with J gene TRBJ1-1; the D is unclear. Trimming removed 5 bases from V and 3 bases from J, with 19 bases in between. Germline-derived CDR1 and CDR2 are LNHDA and SQIVND (reference sequence). The CDR3 totals 16 residues. CDR3 coding DNA: TGTGCCAGTAGTGCGATTGCCGGGAGATTCGACACTGAAGCTTTCTTT. Translating it yields CASSAIAGRFDTEAFF.

The chain recombines TRBV30 with TRBJ2-1, with 7 bases fitting TRBD2. The CDR3 length is 14 residues. Trimming took 1 base from V and 7 from J; bases not matched to a gene: 7. Germline V gives CDR1 GTSNPN, CDR2 SVGIG (reference sequence). This CDR3 is CAWSATSARNEQFF. For the CDR3, the DNA is TGTGCCTGGAGTGCAACTAGCGCCAGAAATGAGCAGTTCTTC.

This sequence joins TRBV6-5 and TRBJ2-1; 11 bases fit TRBD2. The germline gives CDR1 MNHEY, CDR2 SVGAGI. The CDR3 has 15 residues. V gave up 7 bases and J gave up 4 bases; unmatched junction bases: 6. The CDR3 bases are TGTGCCAGCAAGAAGGGACTAGCGGTGTACAATGAGCAGTTCTTC. Encoded protein: CASKKGLAVYNEQFF.

This chain uses TRBV28 with TRBJ2-3; D possibly corresponds to TRBD1 (5 bases). The germline V gene has CDR1 MDHEN and CDR2 SYDVKM. CDR3 length equals 14 residues. V was trimmed by 8 bases and J by 4 bases, leaving 16 bases between them. CDR3: CASSHSLGPDTQYF. DNA of the CDR3: TGTGCCAGCTCCCACTCATTGGGGCCAGATACGCAGTATTTT.